This T cell receptor beta chain was captured in a study of CD8 T cells in Susac syndrome. Study findings and constraints: The study's TCR sequencing and HLA analysis drew on a certain number of individuals. That number was acknowledged as relatively small.

The germline CDR1 and CDR2 sequences are LNHDA and SQIVND (reference sequence). This CDR3 region has 16 residues. V was trimmed by 0 bases and J by 1 base, leaving 10 bases between them. Sequencing of TCR beta drew on CD8+ and CD4+ T cells from blood. Random hexamers were used to reverse transcribe an amount of roughly 0.5 to 1 ug RNA. TCRdb called the immunoSEQ multiplex PCR reads again in MiXCR, with one record for every CDR3 protein. Among about 190,000 distinct CDR3 sequences listed, roughly 95% were seen once. Comment on this clonotype: What it binds is not known.

This TCR derives from a human donor in good health. The chain recombines TRBV19 with TRBJ2-1; D is perhaps TRBD2 (6 bases). Sequencing input: CD4+ T cells from PBMCs. The CDR3 reads CASSIEAAGSYNEQFF. The CDR3 region has the DNA TGTGCCAGTAGTATAGAAGCGGCGGGGTCCTACAATGAGCAGTTCTTC.